Presented here are 10 T cell receptor beta chains from one specimen sequenced in a study of cytomegalovirus exposure and HLA in healthy donors (dated by TCRdb to the late 2010s). Library preparation employed the immunoSEQ multiplex PCR assay. For the multiplex PCR, a mixture combining 60 forward primers for TCR Vbeta segments and 13 reverse primers for TCR Jbeta segments was used. The source is immuneACCESS, and TCRdb retained only in-frame sequences with V and J called. Part of the clones is not carried over; for the studies checked, unresolved V genes explain less than half of this, and the remainder is unexplained. Here the sample has more than 120,000 clones; 80% occur a single time. The ten largest make up less than 3% of the sample. The sequenced material came from PBMCs. The receptors were sampled from a woman between 25 and 40 years old in good health and CMV-seronegative.

V is TRBV30 and J is TRBJ1-5; no reliable D call. CDR3 length equals 13 residues. Trimming cost V 3 bases and J 2 bases, with 8 bases left between them. In germline, CDR1 is GTSNPN, CDR2 SVGIG (reference sequence). The CDR3 region has the DNA TGTGCCTGGAGCGCTGAGGGCAATCAGCCCCAGCATTTT. Translated, it gives CAWSAEGNQPQHF.

The chain couples TRBV19 to TRBJ1-2; TRBD1 matches at 8 bases. This CDR3 has 13 residues. V lost 8 bases to trimming and J lost 13 bases; unmatched junction nucleotides: 15. The germline gives CDR1 LNHDA, CDR2 SQIVND (reference sequence). CDR3 protein: CASAPGGQAWRTF. CDR3 bases: TGTGCCAGTGCACCTGGGGGACAGGCATGGCGCACCTTC.

V usage is TRBV11-2 and J usage is TRBJ2-5; 9 bases are a match to TRBD2. J lost 4 bases, V lost 2 bases, and 5 bases had no gene match. The CDR3 is made up of 15 amino acids. Germline V CDR1 and CDR2: SGHAT, FQNNGV. The CDR3, as DNA: TGTGCCAGCAGCTTAATAGCGGGGGTGGGAGAGACCCAGTACTTC. Translating gives CASSLIAGVGETQYF.

This clone was seen more than once but under ten times. The chain employs TRBV27 and TRBJ2-7; maybe TRBD2 (5 bases). The V end lost 3 bases, the J end lost 2 bases, and 8 bases lay between the germline ends. In germline, CDR1 is MNHEY, CDR2 SMNVEV (reference sequence). The CDR3 runs 13 residues. CDR3 region: CASSLGETYEQYF. Here the CDR3 DNA reads TGTGCCAGCAGTTTGGGAGAAACCTACGAGCAGTACTTC.

CDR3 sequence reads: CASSLGREGYEQYF. The CDR3 bases are TGTGCCAGCAGTTTAGGGCGGGAGGGCTACGAGCAGTACTTC. V gene TRBV27 combines with J gene TRBJ2-5, with 9 bases lining up with TRBD2. The J call may be wrong; the DNA end is better matched by TRBJ2-7. The CDR3 runs 14 residues. Germline V gene sequence: CDR1 MNHEY, CDR2 SMNVEV (reference sequence).

V and J are TRBV7-9 and TRBJ1-2; tentative D call: TRBD1 (6 bases). Germline CDR1 SEHNR, CDR2 FQNEAQ (reference sequence). The CDR3 consists of 12 residues. Between the trimmed V and J ends, which lost 5 bases and 8 bases, there was a span of 12 bases. The CDR3 loop is CASSPRTAGYTF. The CDR3 DNA is TGTGCCAGCAGCCCAAGGACAGCCGGCTACACCTTC.

This clone is a singleton in its sample. The chain joins TRBV9 to TRBJ2-5, with D unresolved. V dropped 0 bases and J dropped 5 bases, with 11 bases sitting between them. Looked up from germline, CDR1 is SGDLS and CDR2 is YYNGEE. The CDR3 extends over 14 amino acids. The CDR3 DNA reads TGTGCCAGCAGCGTAGTCGCTAGTGAGGAGACCCAGTACTTC. Its protein product is CASSVVASEETQYF.

This clone was detected once. The rearrangement joins TRBV5-4 to TRBJ2-1; D may be TRBD2 (6 bases). CDR3 length equals 15 residues. The germline CDR1 and CDR2 sequences are SGHNT and YYREEE (reference sequence). The germline V and J ends were trimmed by 0 bases and 8 bases, with 15 bases remaining between them. The DNA of the CDR3 is TGTGCCAGCAGCTTGGTACCGGGGGAACAATATGAGCAGTTCTTC. This translates into CASSLVPGEQYEQFF. The full variable domain, rest sourced from reference TRBV5-4 and TRBJ2-1, is ETGVTQSPTHLIKTRGQQVTLRCSSQSGHNTVSWYQQALGQGPQFIFQYYREEENGRGNFPPRFSGLQFPNYSSELNVNALELDDSALYLCASSLVPGEQYEQFFGPGTRLTVL.

This clone was recorded once. The gene calls are TRBV21-1 and TRBJ1-5; TRBD1, the table's D call, lacks a check against the DNA. TRBV21-1 constitutes a pseudogene. This CDR3 is built from 19 residues. The CDR3 reads CASSMSGTGAYYSNQPQHF. The CDR3 coding sequence is TGTGCCAGCAGCATGTCCGGGACAGGGGCCTATTATAGCAATCAGCCCCAGCATTTT.

V is TRBV6-1 and J is TRBJ2-5; D may be TRBD2 (6 bases). CDR1 MNHNS and CDR2 SASEGT come from the germline V gene. With 1 base removed from V and 4 bases from J, the gap between germline ends came to 13 bases. This CDR3 region has 15 residues. CDR3 coding DNA: TGTGCCAGCAGTGAAGGGCGGGGTTCCGGAGAGACCCAGTACTTC. This codes for CASSEGRGSGETQYF.